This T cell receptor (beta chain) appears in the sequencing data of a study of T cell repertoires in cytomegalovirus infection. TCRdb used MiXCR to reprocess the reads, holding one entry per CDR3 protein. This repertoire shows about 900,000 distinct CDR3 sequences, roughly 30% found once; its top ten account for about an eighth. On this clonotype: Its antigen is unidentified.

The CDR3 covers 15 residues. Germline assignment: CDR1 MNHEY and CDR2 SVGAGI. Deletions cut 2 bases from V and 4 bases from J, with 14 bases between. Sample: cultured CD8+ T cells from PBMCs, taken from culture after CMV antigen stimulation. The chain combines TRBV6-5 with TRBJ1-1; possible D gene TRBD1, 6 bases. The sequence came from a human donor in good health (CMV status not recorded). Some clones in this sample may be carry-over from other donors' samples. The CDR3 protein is CASSYAPGGGTEAFF. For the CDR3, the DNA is TGTGCCAGCAGTTACGCCCCGGGAGGGGGCACTGAAGCTTTCTTT.